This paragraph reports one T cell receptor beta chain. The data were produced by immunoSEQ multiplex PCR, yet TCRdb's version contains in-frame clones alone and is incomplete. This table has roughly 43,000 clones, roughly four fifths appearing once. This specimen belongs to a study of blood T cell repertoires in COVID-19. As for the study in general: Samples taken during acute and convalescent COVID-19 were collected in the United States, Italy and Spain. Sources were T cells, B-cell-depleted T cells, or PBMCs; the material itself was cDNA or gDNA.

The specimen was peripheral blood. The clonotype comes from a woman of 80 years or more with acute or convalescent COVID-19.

The CDR3 reads CAWSGGGLNSPLHF. CDR3 nucleotides: TGTGCCTGGAGTGGAGGAGGGTTGAATTCACCCCTCCACTTT. The chain recombines TRBV30 with TRBJ1-6; D not certain. CDR1 is GTSNPN, CDR2 SVGIG, per germline (reference sequence). The ends were cut back, 1 base at V and 7 bases at J, with 11 bases in the middle. This CDR3 spans 14 amino acids.